This TCR beta chain stems from a study of blood T cells in healthy people across ages. A second PCR of about 6 to 11 cycles used a sample-barcoded 5' primer and a J-beta primer mix. The authors tagged each cDNA molecule using a template-switch adaptor with 12 random nucleotides. MiXCR, applied by TCRdb to the 5' RACE reads, yields one record per CDR3 protein. The sample lists about 510,000 distinct CDR3 sequences, approximately 26% occurring once. The study's findings and limits: The recorded TCR beta diversity per million T cells decreased in a roughly linear manner with age.

The CDR3 is made up of 15 amino acids. V trimming: 5 bases; J trimming: 3 bases; junction bases outside the gene matches: 9. This clonotype was counted a few times. Its specificity is not known. A further study also used this sample, focusing on T cells of mothers and their children.

J is TRBJ2-5 and V is TRBV12-3 or TRBV12-4; 7 bases map to TRBD2. This TCR was recovered from a boy aged 2 to 10 in good health. Sequencing input: blood. This CDR3 reads CASSKLLAPEETQYF. DNA for the CDR3: TGTGCCAGCAGTAAACTACTAGCGCCCGAAGAGACCCAGTACTTC.